The clone carrying this T cell receptor beta chain was found many times. The sample belongs to a study of human T cells and chemical hapten exposure. TCRdb itself ran the RACE reads through MiXCR, one entry per CDR3 protein. Of 80,000 or so distinct CDR3 sequences detected, roughly a tenth appear once; the ten largest clones hold around 4%. The ends were cut back, 6 bases at V and 0 bases at J, with 14 bases in the middle. Germline CDR1 reads MDHEN; CDR2 reads SYDVKM. The CDR3 covers 16 residues. Time point defined: patch test 1, 2 weeks after DPC sensitization. Treatment: therapeutic diphenylcyclopropenone sensitization with weekly scalp DPC.

This specimen was whole blood, taken in connection with sensitization to the hapten diphenylcyclopropenone (DPC). The receptor was isolated from a woman between 50 and 59 years old with alopecia areata. Some clones in this sample may be carry-over from other donors' samples. The chain carries TRBV28 and TRBJ1-4; D remains unclear. CDR3 loop: CASSQRPGATNEKLFF. Here the CDR3 DNA reads TGTGCCAGCAGCCAACGACCGGGTGCAACTAATGAAAAACTGTTTTTT.